The 27 T cell receptor beta chains listed next were all sequenced from one sample in a study of blood T cell repertoires in COVID-19. Sequenced by immunoSEQ multiplex PCR; TCRdb stores in-frame clones only, minus some. Among fewer than 200,000 clones listed, under 85% were seen once. The specimen sequenced was peripheral blood. The receptors shown here come from an older man with acute or convalescent COVID-19.

The chain uses TRBV19 and TRBJ1-1; TRBD1 might be the D (6 bases). Germline V CDR1 and CDR2: LNHDA, SQIVND (reference sequence). This CDR3 contains 15 residues. Trimming left V 6 bases short and J 0 bases short, with 14 bases between. Written as DNA, the CDR3 is TGTGCCAGTAGACCTTCACAGGGAATGAACACTGAAGCTTTCTTT. It encodes CASRPSQGMNTEAFF.

The V and J genes are TRBV5-1 and TRBJ2-5; the match to TRBD2 covers 11 bases. The CDR3 runs 15 residues. Germline assignment: CDR1 SGHRS and CDR2 YFSETQ. V was pared by 4 bases and J by 5 bases, with 7 bases of the junction left unmatched. CDR3: CASSPTSGRRETQYF. The CDR3 DNA reads as TGCGCCAGCAGCCCTACTAGCGGGAGACGGGAGACCCAGTACTTC.

V gene TRBV7-3 combines with J gene TRBJ1-4; the D gene is possibly TRBD1 (6 bases). CDR3 length: 15 residues. V dropped 5 bases and J dropped 8 bases, with 18 bases sitting between them. CDR1 SGHTA and CDR2 FQGTGA come from the germline V gene. CDR3 amino acids: CASSPTGGLGEKLFF. CDR3 sequence (DNA): TGTGCCAGCAGCCCCACCGGGGGGCTGGGAGAAAAACTGTTTTTT.

The rearrangement links TRBV19 to TRBJ1-2, with TRBD1 matching over 7 bases. The CDR3 extends over 15 amino acids. Trimming removed 6 bases from V and 2 bases from J; junction bases left unmatched: 9. CDR1 is LNHDA, CDR2 SQIVND, per germline (reference sequence). This CDR3 is CASRPRTGANYGYTF. For the CDR3, the DNA is TGTGCCAGTAGGCCAAGGACAGGAGCCAACTATGGCTACACCTTC.

The genes are TRBV3-1 (or the pseudogene TRBV3-2) and TRBJ2-1; 14 nucleotides line up with TRBD2. The V and J ends lost 3 bases and 8 bases, in that order; junction bases with no gene match: 12. Germline lookup yields CDR1 LGHDT and CDR2 YNNKEL (reference sequence). This CDR3 spans 18 amino acids. Here the CDR3 reads CASSHLSSGLAGADEQFF. The CDR3 DNA is TGTGCCAGCAGCCATCTTTCCTCGGGACTAGCGGGGGCGGATGAGCAGTTCTTC.

A word on this clone: Other DNA sequences in the same sample also yield this CDR3. The rearrangement links TRBV5-1 to TRBJ2-5; 7 nucleotides match TRBD2. Germline V CDR1 and CDR2: SGHRS, YFSETQ. J gave up 0 bases and V 0 bases, and 2 bases lay outside the gene matches. The CDR3 extends over 15 amino acids. The CDR3 reads CASSLDGGYQETQYF. CDR3 in DNA: TGCGCCAGCAGCTTGGACGGGGGGTACCAAGAGACCCAGTACTTC. Filled out from reference TRBV5-1 and TRBJ2-5, the complete variable domain reads KAGVTQTPRYLIKTRGQQVTLSCSPISGHRSVSWYQQTPGQGLQFLFEYFSETQRNKGNFPGRFSGRQFSNSRSEMNVSTLELGDSALYLCASSLDGGYQETQYFGPGTRLLVL.

This clone is a singleton in its sample. The V gene is TRBV7-8, the J gene TRBJ1-2; TRBD1 is a possible D gene (5 bases). The V gene lost 5 bases and the J gene lost 4 bases, with 14 bases spanning the gap. The CDR3 has 14 amino acids. CDR1 is SGHVS, CDR2 FQNEAQ, per germline. CDR3 DNA: TGTGCCAGCAGCACCTCCACAGGAGTCTATGGCTACACCTTC. It is translated as CASSTSTGVYGYTF.

The chain links TRBV18 to TRBJ2-1; 7 nucleotides line up with TRBD1. The CDR3 consists of 15 residues. From germline, CDR1 is KGHSH and CDR2 LQKENI. Germline trimming cut 3 bases from V and 8 bases from J; bases unmatched to any gene: 10. CDR3 bases: TGTGCCAGCTCACCGTCGCAGGGGGTCGGGGATGAGCAGTTCTTC. It is translated as CASSPSQGVGDEQFF.

This clone was found a few times. The chain joins TRBV2 to TRBJ1-6; D remains unclear. CDR1 and CDR2 (germline): SNHLY, FYNNEI. The CDR3 extends over 15 amino acids. The germline V and J ends were trimmed by 5 bases and 0 bases, with 8 bases remaining between them. Here the CDR3 DNA reads TGTGCCAGCAGTCCGGGTTCCTCCTATAATTCACCCCTCCACTTT. Amino acid sequence: CASSPGSSYNSPLHF.

In this sample, this clone turned up once. The gene calls are TRBV6-5 and TRBJ2-1; tentative D call: TRBD1 (5 bases). The CDR3 has 15 amino acids. Germline CDR1 and CDR2: MNHEY and SVGAGI. V dropped 3 bases and J dropped 0 bases, with 9 bases sitting between them. CDR3: CASSYNRFSYNEQFF. Here the CDR3 DNA reads TGTGCCAGCAGTTATAACAGGTTCTCCTACAATGAGCAGTTCTTC.

The V call is TRBV6-5, the J call TRBJ2-7; 7 bases align to TRBD1. Per the germline V gene, CDR1 is MNHEY and CDR2 is SVGAGI. The CDR3 length is 15 residues. The J segment lost 1 base and the V segment lost 7 bases, leaving 10 bases of the junction unmatched. The CDR3 region is CASIIDRDLSYEQYF. In DNA form, the CDR3 reads TGTGCCAGCATTATTGACAGGGACCTTTCCTACGAGCAGTACTTC.

This clone was detected once. V usage is TRBV5-1 and J usage is TRBJ2-1; 10 bases line up with TRBD1. J was trimmed by 5 bases and V by 0 bases; bases with no gene match: 5. The CDR3 consists of 16 residues. The germline CDR1 and CDR2 sequences are SGHRS and YFSETQ. The CDR3 region is CASSLGGTGVHNEQFF. The CDR3 DNA sequence: TGCGCCAGCAGCTTGGGCGGGACAGGGGTCCACAATGAGCAGTTCTTC.

The V and J genes are TRBV7-2 and TRBJ1-5; D not resolved. The CDR3 runs to 13 residues. The germline V gene has CDR1 SGHTA and CDR2 FQGNSA. Trimming stripped 2 bases from V and 7 bases from J, with 9 bases between. DNA of the CDR3: TGTGCCAGCAGCTTATTCCGCGGCCAGCCCCAGCATTTT. It specifies CASSLFRGQPQHF.

The chain recombines TRBV7-8 with TRBJ1-1; D remains ambiguous. Germline V CDR1 and CDR2: SGHVS, FQNEAQ. This CDR3 has 15 amino acids. V shed 1 base and J shed 3 bases, with 12 bases lying between them. CDR3 region: CASSLDAVSYTEAFF. In DNA form, the CDR3 reads TGTGCCAGCAGCTTAGACGCGGTAAGCTACACTGAAGCTTTCTTT.

J is TRBJ2-7 and V is TRBV19; 12 bases agree with TRBD2. From germline, CDR1 is LNHDA and CDR2 SQIVND (reference sequence). The CDR3 runs to 18 residues. V dropped 3 bases and J dropped 6; count of bases not matched to a gene: 15. CDR3 loop: CASSMPPGASGGVGEQYF. The CDR3 DNA is TGTGCCAGTAGTATGCCCCCCGGGGCTAGCGGGGGGGTTGGCGAGCAGTACTTC.

This chain links TRBV24-1 with TRBJ2-1; a possible D gene is TRBD1 (6 bases). The CDR3 covers 16 residues. Germline V lookup: CDR1 KGHDR, CDR2 SFDVKD. The germline V and J ends were trimmed by 3 bases and 9 bases, with 20 bases remaining between them. The CDR3 reads CATSDNRDTDLREQFF. In nucleotides, the CDR3 is TGTGCCACCAGTGATAACAGGGATACGGATTTGCGTGAGCAGTTCTTC.

The chain couples TRBV24-1 to TRBJ1-2, with 7 nucleotides matching TRBD1. J lost 0 bases, V lost 7 bases, and 7 bases had no gene match. The V gene's germline CDR1 is KGHDR and CDR2 SFDVKD. The length of the CDR3 is 15 residues. The CDR3, as DNA: TGTGCCACCAGAAACAGGGGATCGTCTAACTATGGCTACACCTTC. It translates to CATRNRGSSNYGYTF.

The V and J genes are TRBV5-1 and TRBJ1-1, with 9 nucleotides matching TRBD1. CDR1 SGHRS and CDR2 YFSETQ come from the germline V gene. Trimming cost V 4 bases and J 4 bases; bases outside gene matches: 5. The CDR3 consists of 14 residues. Here the CDR3 reads CASSIQDRGTEAFF. As DNA, the CDR3 is TGCGCCAGCAGCATACAGGACAGGGGCACTGAAGCTTTCTTT.

The genes are TRBV19 and TRBJ2-5; weak D call: TRBD2 (5 bases). Trimming removed 1 base from V and 5 bases from J, with 11 bases in between. Germline V gene data show CDR1 as LNHDA and CDR2 as SQIVND (reference sequence). CDR3 size: 14 residues. The CDR3 DNA reads TGTGCCAGTAGTATAGCGGGGAGAAGGGAGACCCAGTACTTC. This sequence encodes CASSIAGRRETQYF.

The gene calls are TRBV19 and TRBJ2-3; TRBD2 matches 8 bases. The length of the CDR3 is 14 residues. The ends lost 4 bases at V and 3 bases at J; junction bases unmatched: 3. Looked up from germline, CDR1 is LNHDA and CDR2 is SQIVND (reference sequence). The CDR3: CASSTGLATDTQYF. CDR3 DNA: TGTGCCAGTAGTACTGGACTAGCAACAGATACGCAGTATTTT.

The rearrangement uses TRBV7-7 and TRBJ2-3; 10 bases are shared with TRBD2. In germline, CDR1 is SSHAT, CDR2 FNYEAQ (reference sequence). Losses at the gene ends were 5 bases for V and 3 bases for J; bases not matched to a gene: 5. The CDR3 sequence is 15 residues long. The CDR3 DNA reads as TGTGCCAGCAGCCTTTCTAGCGGGGGAACAGATACGCAGTATTTT. Translated: CASSLSSGGTDTQYF.

This rearrangement joins TRBV6-5 to TRBJ1-2; D unclear. Trimming pared 6 bases from V and 7 bases from J, leaving 6 bases between. The germline V gene encodes CDR1 MNHEY and CDR2 SVGAGI. CDR3 length equals 10 residues. CDR3 protein: CASRLSGYTF. CDR3 sequence (DNA): TGTGCCAGCAGGTTATCTGGCTACACCTTC.

This chain joins TRBV27 and TRBJ1-4; no definite D call. The CDR3 consists of 14 residues. Germline loops: CDR1 MNHEY, CDR2 SMNVEV (reference sequence). V was cut by 3 bases and J by 7 bases, with 12 bases left in between. Here the CDR3 DNA reads TGTGCCAGCAGTTTCCGGCAGGTCTCTGAAAAACTGTTTTTT. Translating it yields CASSFRQVSEKLFF.

The chain is built from TRBV6-2 or TRBV6-3 and TRBJ2-1; no firm D call. V shed 5 bases and J shed 2 bases, with 4 bases lying between them. This CDR3 is 12 amino acids long. Per germline, CDR1 MNHEY and CDR2 SVGEGT. The CDR3 coding sequence is TGTGCCAGCAGTGACACCTACAATGAGCAGTTCTTC. Translation gives CASSDTYNEQFF.

The chain carries TRBV12-3 or TRBV12-4 and TRBJ1-5; weak D call: TRBD1 (5 bases). The V end lost 7 bases, the J end lost 5 bases, and 12 bases lay between the germline ends. CDR3 size: 13 residues. This CDR3 is CASTLKTDQPQHF. In DNA form, the CDR3 reads TGTGCCAGCACCCTAAAGACAGATCAGCCCCAGCATTTT.

V and J are TRBV19 and TRBJ1-2; 11 bases are a match to TRBD1. The V and J ends lost 7 bases and 8 bases, in that order; junction bases with no gene match: 12. CDR1 LNHDA and CDR2 SQIVND come from the germline V gene (reference sequence). This CDR3 is 15 amino acids long. CDR3 DNA sequence: TGTGCCAGTATCCTTCAAATGGGACAGGGGGACGGCTACACCTTC. It specifies CASILQMGQGDGYTF. The full variable domain, its missing parts supplied by reference TRBV19 and TRBJ1-2, is DGGITQSPKYLFRKEGQNVTLSCEQNLNHDAMYWYRQDPGQGLRLIYYSQIVNDFQKGDIAEGYSVSREKKESFPLTVTSAQKNPTAFYLCASILQMGQGDGYTFGSGTRLTVV.

This clone was seen just once. This chain links TRBV6-4 with TRBJ2-1, with 11 bases identical to TRBD1. In germline, CDR1 is MRHNA, CDR2 SNTAGT. With V trimmed by 2 bases and J by 3 bases, 6 bases remained unmatched. This CDR3 is 17 amino acids long. Here the CDR3 reads CASSDLGTGGFYNEQFF. DNA for the CDR3: TGTGCCAGCAGTGACCTAGGGACAGGGGGATTCTACAATGAGCAGTTCTTC.